This TCR beta chain was sequenced in a study of blood T cell repertoires in COVID-19. About the research overall: COVID-19 samples, acute and convalescent, were from the United States, Italy and Spain. T cells, B-cell-depleted T cells, or PBMCs provided the cDNA or gDNA that served as material.

A few counts support this clone. Germline lookup yields CDR1 SGHRS and CDR2 YFSETQ. V shed 4 bases, J shed 4 bases, and the junction held 6 bases outside the gene matches. The CDR3 is 14 amino acids. In the original workflow: Estimation of nucleated cell counts relied on the amplification of reference gene primers. The method was immunoSEQ multiplex PCR; TCRdb's version includes in-frame clones alone and lacks a portion of them. V, J and clone size are taken as reported in that table, and D and trimming were inferred from the DNA itself. The profile shows roughly 140,000 clones, approximately 91% of them singletons.

Source material: peripheral blood. The clonotype comes from a woman between 65 and 79 years old with acute or convalescent COVID-19. This rearrangement joins TRBV5-1 to TRBJ1-2; 8 bases agree with TRBD1. In DNA, the CDR3 is TGCGCCAGCAGCGCGGATACAGGGGGCTATGGCTACACCTTC. As protein: CASSADTGGYGYTF.